These T cell receptor beta chains were read from a single sample in a study of CD8 T cells in ankylosing spondylitis. TCRdb re-called the 5' RACE reads through MiXCR, storing one row per CDR3 protein. The data contain 350,000 to 550,000 distinct CDR3 sequences, roughly 26% of them singletons. Sequenced: blood, either unsorted or a sorted T cell fraction (not recorded which). These receptors were taken from a male donor with ankylosing spondylitis. Each CDR3 is given with its conserved first and last residue. The order of the fields is V gene, CDR3 length, J gene, CDR3 protein.

>TRBV20-1|16|TRBJ1-2
CSARDYQGASDYGYTF
>TRBV7-7|15|TRBJ2-2
CASSLNPANTGELFF
>TRBV20-1|15|TRBJ2-3
CSARSGVAGEDTQYF
>TRBV5-1|16|TRBJ2-3
CASSLAGGAATDTQYF
>TRBV20-1|13|TRBJ1-1
CSARAQGTGLAFF
>TRBV5-1|15|TRBJ2-5
CASSLTRGGRETQYF
>TRBV20-1|12|TRBJ1-1
CSATAMNTEAFF
>TRBV5-6|15|TRBJ1-1
CASNRLGGDNTEAFF
>TRBV6-2/TRBV6-3|14|TRBJ1-1
CASNPGGANTEAFF
>TRBV7-2|14|TRBJ1-4
CASSPDRVHEKLFF
>TRBV6-1|17|TRBJ2-2
CASSEALWDSDTGELFF
>TRBV20-1|14|TRBJ2-1
CSAMGQGSYNEQFF
>TRBV7-9|17|TRBJ2-1
CASSLEVTSGFDNEQFF
>TRBV4-2|14|TRBJ1-1
CASSQLQGGTEAFF
>TRBV20-1|13|TRBJ2-1
CSARSSDRNEQFF
>TRBV12-3/TRBV12-4|13|TRBJ1-2
CASSFDRVYGYTF
>TRBV6-1|13|TRBJ1-1
CATLTGTGTEAFF
>TRBV4-2|16|TRBJ2-3
CASSALAGGLTDTQYF
>TRBV15|17|TRBJ2-7
CATSRSIGEAYAYEQYF
>TRBV10-3|12|TRBJ1-1
CAISEANTEAFF
>TRBV27|13|TRBJ2-7
CASSWDRDHEQYF
>TRBV7-9|15|TRBJ2-5
CASSLGSGPQETQYF
>TRBV5-1|15|TRBJ2-3
CASSLGPQGADTQYF
>TRBV6-1|19|TRBJ1-1
CASSEAAVVDRGRNTEAFF
>TRBV29-1|15|TRBJ1-2
CSVERQAIGWYGYTF
>TRBV12-3/TRBV12-4|19|TRBJ2-6
CASRGTGLAGLSGANVLTF
>TRBV6-5|14|TRBJ1-1
CASSYTTGVEEAFF
>TRBV7-2|16|TRBJ2-2
CASSRTPVANTGELFF
>TRBV5-1|12|TRBJ1-1
CASGEQGPGAFF
>TRBV5-1|15|TRBJ2-3
CASSSGLAAGDTQYF
>TRBV11-2|14|TRBJ1-2
CASSLTAHAEGYTF
>TRBV3-1|15|TRBJ2-7
CASSPDSGRHNEQYF
>TRBV5-1|12|TRBJ1-2
CASSLAGNGYTF
>TRBV24-1|16|TRBJ2-1
CATSDFSRTAYNEQFF
>TRBV2|19|TRBJ2-3
CASRLPGLAGPTVPDTQYF
>TRBV20-1|16|TRBJ1-5
CSARDRGTGSNQPQHF
>TRBV4-2|17|TRBJ2-1
CASSQDPPGTRYNEQFF
>TRBV29-1|14|TRBJ2-5
CSAMTLAVQETQYF
>TRBV4-2|19|TRBJ1-1
CASSQDVIQGASMNTEAFF
>TRBV7-2|14|TRBJ2-7
CASSPMGGLYEQYF
>TRBV18|16|TRBJ2-7
CASSPLLGEGLYEQYF
>TRBV12-3/TRBV12-4|16|TRBJ2-5
CASSFGGTGYQETQYF
>TRBV4-1|17|TRBJ2-3
CASSQILSGRALDTQYF
>TRBV5-6|13|TRBJ2-5
CASLRDSQETQYF
>TRBV5-1|18|TRBJ2-5
CASSPYGLAGAQEETQYF
>TRBV2|16|TRBJ2-3
CASSDRGGRLTDTQYF
>TRBV7-9|15|TRBJ2-1
CASSLSTPAVNEQFF
>TRBV20-1|14|TRBJ2-3
CSASRQGVTDTQYF